This record concerns one T cell receptor beta chain sequence. Per germline, CDR1 WNHNN and CDR2 SYGVQD (reference sequence). There are 14 residues in the CDR3. V lost 3 bases and J 0 bases, leaving 6 bases between the germline ends. This sample is part of a study of blood T cell repertoires in COVID-19. For the study at large: T cells, B-cell-depleted T cells, or PBMCs supplied cDNA or gDNA.

Libraries were prepared by immunoSEQ multiplex PCR; TCRdb keeps only in-frame clonotypes and omits some of them. The sample consists of around 210,000 clones, around 80% of them appearing once. This rearrangement joins TRBV10-1 to TRBJ1-3, with D unclear. The source material was peripheral blood. This clonotype originated in an elderly woman with COVID-19, enrolled during active disease. CDR3: CASSDGSSGNTIYF. The CDR3 DNA reads TGCGCCAGCAGTGATGGCAGCTCTGGAAACACCATATATTTT.